The 13 T cell receptor beta chains in this list originate from one sample, sequenced in a study of blood T cell repertoires in COVID-19. Data came from immunoSEQ multiplex PCR; TCRdb stores just in-frame clones and leaves some out. In the table there are 95,000 to 130,000 clones, roughly 83% of which are singletons. Sequencing was performed on peripheral blood. These receptors all stem from a man under 40 with acute or convalescent COVID-19.

The gene calls are TRBV6-5 and TRBJ2-7, with TRBD1 matching over 7 bases. Germline V gene data show CDR1 as MNHEY and CDR2 as SVGAGI. After removal of 7 bases from V and 3 bases from J, the junction contained 12 bases not matched to a gene. This CDR3 contains 15 residues. CDR3 amino acids: CASNHEGGAGYEQYF. The CDR3 DNA is TGTGCCAGCAACCACGAAGGGGGCGCAGGCTACGAGCAGTACTTC.

This clone was seen a few times. The chain carries TRBV6-5 and TRBJ1-1, with D unclear. CDR3 length: 12 amino acids. The V end lost 2 bases, the J end lost 6 bases, and 7 bases lay between the germline ends. CDR1 is MNHEY, CDR2 SVGAGI, per germline. Here the CDR3 reads CASSYPPAEAFF. DNA of the CDR3: TGTGCCAGCAGTTACCCCCCGGCTGAAGCTTTCTTT.

The chain employs TRBV21-1 and TRBJ2-3; whether TRBD2, the table's D call, matches the DNA was not checked. TRBV21-1 is listed as a pseudogene. CDR3 length: 11 residues. CDR3 loop: CASSVLAGEYF. Written as DNA, the CDR3 is TGTGCCAGCAGCGTACTAGCGGGGGAGTATTTT.

This clone occurred once. The J gene is TRBJ1-4, the V gene TRBV4-2, with a tentative D call TRBD1 (6 bases). The CDR3 runs to 14 residues. V lost 7 bases to trimming and J lost 3 bases, with 12 bases between them. Germline loops: CDR1 LGHNA, CDR2 YNFKEQ. This CDR3 reads CASNPEGANEKLFF. In nucleotides, the CDR3 is TGTGCCAGCAACCCCGAGGGGGCTAATGAAAAACTGTTTTTT.

The V gene is TRBV5-5, the J gene TRBJ1-2; 11 positions agree with TRBD1. V lost 3 bases to trimming and J lost 7 bases; unmatched junction nucleotides: 8. CDR1 and CDR2 (germline): SGHKS, YYEKEE (reference sequence). This CDR3 spans 15 amino acids. This chain's CDR3 is CASSSRTGGASGYTF. The CDR3 coding sequence is TGTGCCAGCAGCTCTAGGACAGGGGGCGCTTCTGGCTACACCTTC.

V gene TRBV30 combines with J gene TRBJ2-1; D is possibly TRBD2 (6 bases). Trimming cost V 0 bases and J 9 bases, with 18 bases left between them. The CDR3 loop spans 15 amino acids. CDR1 GTSNPN and CDR2 SVGIG come from the germline V gene (reference sequence). CDR3: CAWSVYGRTGGEQFF. The CDR3 region has the DNA TGTGCCTGGAGTGTATATGGGAGGACTGGTGGTGAGCAGTTCTTC.

The chain uses TRBV7-2 and TRBJ1-6, with 9 bases that match TRBD1. V shed 5 bases and J 8 bases; nucleotides not matched to a gene: 10. The CDR3 length is 16 residues. The V gene's germline CDR1 is SGHTA and CDR2 FQGNSA. The CDR3 loop reads CASSPWTGVSHSPLHF. In DNA, the CDR3 is TGTGCCAGCAGCCCTTGGACAGGGGTATCTCATTCACCCCTCCACTTT.

The chain has TRBV5-3 and TRBJ2-7, with 10 positions matching TRBD1. TRBV5-3 is known as an ORF, though its function is uncertain. J gave up 1 base and V 0 bases, and 4 bases lay outside the gene matches. The CDR3 is 16 residues long. The CDR3 spells CARSLVRDRGSYEQYV. For the CDR3, the DNA is TGTGCCAGAAGCTTGGTTAGGGACAGGGGATCCTACGAGCAGTACGTC.

CDR3 in amino acids: CASSLQGIEAFF. DNA for the CDR3: TGTGCCAGCAGTTTACAGGGAATTGAAGCTTTCTTT. The chain combines TRBV7-2 with TRBJ1-1; D may be TRBD1 (6 bases). Deletions cut 6 bases from V and 7 bases from J, with 12 bases between. From germline, CDR1 is SGHTA and CDR2 FQGNSA. The CDR3 is 12 amino acids.

The CDR3 sequence is CASSRGLGASAFF. CDR3 nucleotide sequence: TGTGCCAGCAGCCGCGGACTAGGCGCCTCTGCGTTCTTC. The rearrangement uses TRBV7-3 and TRBJ2-1; 7 bases are a match to TRBD2. The length of the CDR3 is 13 residues. Trimming took 5 bases from V and 15 from J; bases not matched to a gene: 13. Germline V gene data show CDR1 as SGHTA and CDR2 as FQGTGA.

The J gene is TRBJ1-4, the V gene TRBV14; D remains unclear. CDR1 and CDR2 (germline): SGHDN, FVKESK. Deletions cut 1 base from V and 0 bases from J, with 6 bases between. The CDR3 is made up of 15 amino acids. The CDR3 spells CASSQGRATNEKLFF. The CDR3 nucleotides are TGTGCCAGCAGCCAAGGACGGGCAACTAATGAAAAACTGTTTTTT.

V is TRBV7-9 and J is TRBJ2-5, with D perhaps matching TRBD2 (5 bases). Per germline, CDR1 SEHNR and CDR2 FQNEAQ (reference sequence). The CDR3 totals 13 residues. V was cut by 5 bases and J by 2 bases, with 9 bases left in between. This CDR3 is CASSPRGQETQYF. The CDR3 DNA reads as TGTGCCAGCAGCCCCAGAGGGCAAGAGACCCAGTACTTC.

This clone was counted only a few times. The chain combines TRBV14 with TRBJ1-4, with 8 positions matching TRBD1. Trimming took 4 bases from V and 8 from J; bases not matched to a gene: 6. CDR1 is SGHDN and CDR2 is FVKESK in the germline V gene. The CDR3 covers 14 residues. CDR3 bases: TGTGCCAGCAGCCCTTTGGGACAGGCAGAAAAACTGTTTTTT. Its translation: CASSPLGQAEKLFF.